The clone carrying this TCR beta chain was counted only a few times. This record comes from a study of blood T cells in healthy people across ages. The use of a sample-barcoded 5' primer and a J-beta primer mix characterized a second PCR of about 6 to 11 cycles. One entry per CDR3 protein, called by TCRdb with MiXCR from the 5' RACE reads. This table holds approximately 800,000 distinct CDR3 sequences, approximately 24% found once. CDR3 length: 16 residues. V was trimmed by 1 base and J by 1 base, leaving 13 bases between them. CDR1 and CDR2 (germline): KGHSH, LQKENI. These data were also filed under a second study, of T cells of mothers and their children.

Material: blood. The receptor's source is a boy aged 5-17 years in good health. The gene calls are TRBV18 and TRBJ1-2; no clear D gene. The CDR3: CASSPRETPNNYGYTF. The CDR3 DNA is TGTGCCAGCTCACCACGAGAGACACCTAATAACTATGGCTACACCTTC.